The T cell receptor (beta chain) under discussion was sequenced for a study of T cells in localized non-small cell lung cancer. V shed 0 bases and J shed 0 bases, with 10 bases lying between them. The CDR3 totals 16 residues. Germline loops: CDR1 ENHRY, CDR2 SYGVKD. The data were produced by immunoSEQ multiplex PCR, yet TCRdb's version contains in-frame clones alone and is incomplete. The repertoire holds roughly 1,400 clones, more than 20% seen once, with roughly 20% in the top ten. The rearrangement links TRBV10-3 to TRBJ2-3; D call uncertain. The sequencing here drew on normal lung tissue next to the tumor, taken before any cancer treatment. The receptor was derived from a female donor older than 55 with stage I lung adenocarcinoma. CDR3 loop: CAISESDKASTDTQYF. The CDR3 nucleotides are TGTGCCATCAGTGAGTCCGACAAGGCTAGCACAGATACGCAGTATTTT.